These 30 T cell receptor beta chains were sequenced from one sample in a study of CD8 T cells in ankylosing spondylitis. Each CDR3 protein gets one entry after TCRdb re-called the 5' RACE reads with MiXCR. The data contain about 64,000 distinct CDR3 sequences, around 6.4% of them singletons. The sequencing input was synovial fluid, either unsorted or a sorted T cell fraction (not recorded which). These receptors were collected from a male donor with ankylosing spondylitis.

The sample holds many counts of this clonotype. This rearrangement joins TRBV19 to TRBJ1-1; unclear D gene. The germline V and J ends were trimmed by 3 bases and 5 bases, with 10 bases remaining between them. CDR1 and CDR2 from the germline V gene are LNHDA and SQIVND (reference sequence). This CDR3 is 13 amino acids long. The CDR3 bases are TGTGCCAGTAGTATCAAGGCTGGGACTGAAGCTTTCTTT. Translating it yields CASSIKAGTEAFF.

This clonotype was observed many times. The chain uses TRBV7-2 and TRBJ1-1; D gene ambiguous. Germline V gives CDR1 SGHTA, CDR2 FQGNSA. The CDR3 loop spans 14 amino acids. Trimming removed 4 bases from V and 1 base from J, with 10 bases in between. The CDR3, as DNA: TGTGCCAGCAGCTCGGACGGCAAGAACACTGAAGCTTTCTTT. Protein sequence: CASSSDGKNTEAFF.

At least ten counts were recorded for this clonotype. DNA for the CDR3: TGCGCCAGCAGCTTGCGGGGACTAGCGGGAAGTGGTGAGCAGTACTTC. Protein sequence: CASSLRGLAGSGEQYF. The chain recombines TRBV5-1 with TRBJ2-7, with TRBD2 matching over 13 bases. The CDR3 is made up of 16 amino acids. J lost 7 bases, V lost 1 base, and 8 bases had no gene match. Germline CDR1 is SGHRS and CDR2 is YFSETQ.

This clonotype was found many times. The chain has TRBV29-1 and TRBJ2-1, with 12 bases lining up with TRBD2. The V gene's germline CDR1 is SQVTM and CDR2 ANQGSEA. Germline trimming cut 6 bases from V and 1 base from J; bases unmatched to any gene: 4. CDR3 length: 15 amino acids. CDR3 sequence reads: CSVLAGGRSYNEQFF. The DNA for the CDR3 is TGCAGCGTACTAGCGGGAGGTAGGTCCTACAATGAGCAGTTCTTC.

This clonotype was counted between two and nine times. V is TRBV5-1 and J is TRBJ2-2; D is perhaps TRBD2 (6 bases). The CDR3 loop spans 15 amino acids. The V end lost 2 bases, the J end lost 5 bases, and 13 bases lay between the germline ends. From germline, CDR1 is SGHRS and CDR2 YFSETQ. The CDR3 DNA sequence: TGCGCCAGCAGCTTTACGGGAGTGGGAACCGGGGAGCTGTTTTTT. This codes for CASSFTGVGTGELFF.

This clonotype has a count of ten or more. This sequence joins TRBV2 and TRBJ2-1; 10 bases line up with TRBD2. The CDR3 spans 15 residues. Unmatched junction bases numbered 5, after V lost 6 bases and J lost 3 bases. Germline values: CDR1 SNHLY, CDR2 FYNNEI. This chain's CDR3 is CASRAGTSDYNEQFF. The CDR3 DNA follows: TGTGCCAGCAGGGCCGGGACTAGCGACTACAATGAGCAGTTCTTC.

This clonotype showed up many times. V is TRBV2 and J is TRBJ2-2; 8 bases agree with TRBD2. J gave up 7 bases and V 7 bases, and 11 bases lay outside the gene matches. In germline, CDR1 is SNHLY, CDR2 FYNNEI. This CDR3 has 15 residues. CDR3 loop: CASNPLAGGGGELFF. The CDR3, as DNA: TGTGCCAGCAACCCTCTGGCGGGAGGTGGCGGGGAGCTGTTTTTT.

V and J are TRBV7-2 and TRBJ2-1; D uncertain. Trimming cost V 2 bases and J 1 base, with 9 bases left between them. The germline V gene has CDR1 SGHTA and CDR2 FQGNSA. The CDR3 has 15 residues. CDR3 sequence (DNA): TGTGCCAGCAGCTTATCGCAGGCGTCCTACAATGAGCAGTTCTTC. Translation gives CASSLSQASYNEQFF. Full variable domain (missing parts from reference TRBV7-2 and TRBJ2-1): GAGVSQSPSNKVTEKGKDVELRCDPISGHTALYWYRQSLGQGLEFLIYFQGNSAPDKSGLPSDRFSAERTGGSVSTLTIQRTQQEDSAVYLCASSLSQASYNEQFFGPGTRLTVL.

The sample holds many counts of this clonotype. The chain employs TRBV5-1 and TRBJ2-3, with TRBD2 matching 7 bases. Germline V gives CDR1 SGHRS, CDR2 YFSETQ. The CDR3 is 17 residues long. The trim removed 0 bases at V and 3 bases at J, leaving 10 bases unmatched. This chain's CDR3 is CASSLVETGGLTDTQYF. The CDR3 region has the DNA TGCGCCAGCAGCTTGGTAGAGACGGGAGGTCTGACAGATACGCAGTATTTT.

This clonotype came up many times. The chain carries TRBV6-2 or TRBV6-3 and TRBJ2-1; D ambiguous. The germline gives CDR1 MNHEY, CDR2 SVGEGT. The germline V and J ends were trimmed by 2 bases and 7 bases, with 3 bases remaining between them. The CDR3 consists of 11 residues. CDR3 coding DNA: TGTGCCAGCAGTTACCAGAATGAGCAGTTCTTC. This translates into CASSYQNEQFF.

In this sample, this clonotype turned up many times. The chain combines TRBV15 with TRBJ1-1; a weak D match, TRBD1 (5 bases). The CDR3 spans 14 residues. Trimming shortened V by 2 bases and J by 0 bases, and 7 bases separated the two germline ends. Germline values: CDR1 LNHNV, CDR2 YYDKDF (reference sequence). CDR3 amino acids: CATSRIQVNTEAFF. The DNA of the CDR3 is TGTGCCACCAGCAGAATACAGGTGAACACTGAAGCTTTCTTT.

This chain links TRBV3-1 with TRBJ2-7; unclear D gene. Germline CDR1 and CDR2: LGHDT and YNNKEL (reference sequence). The V end was cut by 1 base, the J end by 7 bases, with 11 bases between. This CDR3 is 13 amino acids long. Here the CDR3 reads CASSQGLPLEQYF. In DNA form, the CDR3 reads TGTGCCAGCAGCCAAGGTCTCCCTCTTGAGCAGTACTTC.

The sample holds many counts of this clonotype. V gene TRBV12-3 or TRBV12-4 combines with J gene TRBJ2-2; D is unclear. Between the trimmed V and J ends, which lost 5 bases and 4 bases, there was a span of 11 bases. This CDR3 is 14 amino acids long. The CDR3 DNA sequence: TGTGCCAGCAGTCCACACCCTCTCACCGGGGAGCTGTTTTTT. It specifies CASSPHPLTGELFF.

The chain joins TRBV7-2 to TRBJ2-3, with 10 bases identical to TRBD1. CDR1 and CDR2 from the germline V gene are SGHTA and FQGNSA. The CDR3 sequence is 15 residues long. V lost 5 bases and J lost 6; bases outside the gene matches: 8. The CDR3 region is CASSPRDRGQDTQYF. The CDR3 DNA is TGTGCCAGCAGCCCGAGGGACAGGGGCCAGGATACGCAGTATTTT.

The chain couples TRBV7-6 to TRBJ2-3; perhaps TRBD1 as D (6 bases). CDR3 length: 16 amino acids. V dropped 0 bases and J dropped 6 bases, with 16 bases sitting between them. CDR1 and CDR2 (germline): SGHVS, FNYEAQ. CDR3 DNA sequence: TGTGCCAGCAGCTTAGCGGAGGCGGCAGGGGTGGATACGCAGTATTTT. It is translated as CASSLAEAAGVDTQYF.

V and J are TRBV5-1 and TRBJ2-5; a possible D gene is TRBD2 (5 bases). The ends were cut back, 0 bases at V and 5 bases at J, with 11 bases in the middle. The CDR3 contains 14 residues. Germline V CDR1 and CDR2: SGHRS, YFSETQ. As DNA, the CDR3 is TGCGCCAGCAGCTTGGCCGTGGGGAGCGAGACCCAGTACTTC. It encodes CASSLAVGSETQYF.

This clonotype was counted between two and nine times. The chain has TRBV6-1 and TRBJ2-5; 13 positions match TRBD2. The CDR3 has 18 amino acids. The J segment lost 4 bases and the V segment lost 9 bases, leaving 17 bases of the junction unmatched. CDR1 and CDR2 from the germline V gene are MNHNS and SASEGT. Here the CDR3 DNA reads TGTGCCAGTAGGCACGGGACTAGCGGGATCACCGGAGTAGAGACCCAGTACTTC. Protein product: CASRHGTSGITGVETQYF.

This clonotype was counted only a few times. J is TRBJ2-2 and V is TRBV30; tentative D call: TRBD1 (5 bases). The CDR3 extends over 14 amino acids. Germline CDR1 is GTSNPN and CDR2 is SVGIG (reference sequence). Trimming took off 5 bases at V and 0 bases at J, with 10 bases between the two ends. CDR3 nucleotide sequence: TGTGCCTGGGGACGACAGACGAACACCGGGGAGCTGTTTTTT. Amino acid sequence: CAWGRQTNTGELFF.

This clonotype has a count of ten or more. DNA for the CDR3: TGTGCCAGCAGCTTCCAGGCCGGTGGCCGAGAGACCCAGTACTTC. As protein: CASSFQAGGRETQYF. The rearrangement uses TRBV7-2 and TRBJ2-5; D not certain. V gave up 3 bases and J gave up 4 bases, with 15 bases separating them. Germline V CDR1 and CDR2: SGHTA, FQGNSA. The CDR3 totals 15 residues.

This clonotype was observed at least ten times. The chain has TRBV7-6 and TRBJ2-7; D is perhaps TRBD2 (5 bases). Trimming removed 5 bases at V and 0 bases at J, with 14 bases between. The CDR3 is 15 residues long. Germline V gives CDR1 SGHVS, CDR2 FNYEAQ. CDR3 in DNA: TGTGCCAGCAGCCCCTTCCCTCGGGACTCCTACGAGCAGTACTTC. Protein product: CASSPFPRDSYEQYF. The full variable domain, its missing parts supplied by reference TRBV7-6 and TRBJ2-7, is GAGVSQSPRYKVTKRGQDVALRCDPISGHVSLYWYRQALGQGPEFLTYFNYEAQQDKSGLPNDRFSAERPEGSISTLTIQRTEQRDSAMYRCASSPFPRDSYEQYFGPGTRLTVT.

The chain is built from TRBV7-8 and TRBJ1-1, with 8 bases fitting TRBD1. There are 17 residues in the CDR3. Unmatched junction bases numbered 14, after V lost 4 bases and J lost 4 bases. Germline lookup yields CDR1 SGHVS and CDR2 FQNEAQ. In nucleotides, the CDR3 is TGTGCCAGCAGCTCCCTAGGACAGGGTGCCCTGGGCACTGAAGCTTTCTTT. It codes for CASSSLGQGALGTEAFF.

By sample fraction, this clonotype is medium-sized. The rearrangement joins TRBV7-2 to TRBJ2-1; 9 nucleotides align to TRBD1. The germline V gene encodes CDR1 SGHTA and CDR2 FQGNSA. CDR3 length: 17 amino acids. V shed 2 bases and J 0 bases; nucleotides not matched to a gene: 5. The CDR3 region has the DNA TGTGCCAGCAGCTTAACCCTGGGACAGGGCTCCTACAATGAGCAGTTCTTC. Encoded protein: CASSLTLGQGSYNEQFF.

The sample holds a few counts of this clonotype. This sequence joins TRBV20-1 and TRBJ2-1; 8 positions match TRBD2. The V gene's germline CDR1 is DFQATT and CDR2 SNEGSKA (reference sequence). The V gene end was trimmed by 0 bases and the J gene end by 8 bases; junction bases not matched to a gene: 18. This CDR3 spans 18 amino acids. CDR3 loop: CSARDRRLATILQDEQFF. In DNA form, the CDR3 reads TGCAGTGCTAGAGATCGGCGACTAGCGACAATACTTCAGGATGAGCAGTTCTTC.

This clonotype was seen at least ten times. This chain joins TRBV10-3 and TRBJ2-7; no reliable D call. CDR3 length: 12 amino acids. The ends were cut back, 3 bases at V and 7 bases at J, with 10 bases in the middle. In germline, CDR1 is ENHRY, CDR2 SYGVKD. This CDR3 is CAISDEPWEQYF. The CDR3 bases are TGTGCCATCAGTGATGAACCGTGGGAGCAGTACTTC.

This chain uses TRBV11-2 with TRBJ2-1; 11 nucleotides agree with TRBD2. Trimming at V came to 7 bases and at J to 15 bases, leaving 26 bases not matched to a gene. Germline loops: CDR1 SGHAT, CDR2 FQNNGV. The CDR3 is 18 residues long. The CDR3 DNA reads TGTGCCAGCAAAGGCCTCAACCTGGTGGGTAGCGGGAGGGCCCCGTTGTTCTTC. This gives the protein CASKGLNLVGSGRAPLFF. The whole variable domain, filled in from reference TRBV11-2 and TRBJ2-1, reads EAGVAQSPRYKIIEKRQSVAFWCNPISGHATLYWYQQILGQGPKLLIQFQNNGVVDDSQLPKDRFSAERLKGVDSTLKIQPAKLEDSAVYLCASKGLNLVGSGRAPLFFGPGTRLTVL.

At least ten counts were recorded for this clonotype. This chain links TRBV7-8 with TRBJ1-1; D may be TRBD1 (6 bases). This CDR3 contains 15 residues. Germline assignment: CDR1 SGHVS and CDR2 FQNEAQ. V was pared by 2 bases and J by 5 bases, with 15 bases between. The CDR3 DNA follows: TGTGCCAGCAGCTTATTGGCAGGGGAGGGGACTGAAGCTTTCTTT. Its translation is CASSLLAGEGTEAFF.

The chain employs TRBV5-1 and TRBJ1-5; D possibly corresponds to TRBD1 (6 bases). This CDR3 has 15 residues. Germline CDR1 is SGHRS and CDR2 is YFSETQ. V was trimmed by 2 bases and J by 7 bases, leaving 16 bases between them. CDR3 bases: TGCGCCAGCAGCTTTGATCCGGGGGCGGACCAGCCCCAGCATTTT. This gives the protein CASSFDPGADQPQHF.

There are many counts of this clonotype. J is TRBJ2-3 and V is TRBV28; 11 positions agree with TRBD1. This CDR3 has 14 residues. The V and J ends lost 8 bases and 4 bases, in that order; junction bases with no gene match: 5. Germline V gene sequence: CDR1 MDHEN, CDR2 SYDVKM. Here the CDR3 DNA reads TGTGCCAGCCGGGACAGGGGGGGCGCAGATACGCAGTATTTT. This codes for CASRDRGGADTQYF.

This clonotype was found a few times. The chain employs TRBV14 and TRBJ1-1; 8 bases are shared with TRBD1. Germline CDR1 SGHDN, CDR2 FVKESK. The CDR3 extends over 14 amino acids. The trim removed 4 bases at V and 4 bases at J, leaving 5 bases unmatched. The CDR3 sequence is CASSLQDRVTEAFF. In nucleotides, the CDR3 is TGTGCCAGCAGCCTACAGGACAGGGTCACTGAAGCTTTCTTT.

This clonotype was observed many times. The chain uses TRBV28 and TRBJ2-1; tentatively, D is TRBD1 (5 bases). The CDR3 sequence is 15 residues long. Trimming took 1 base from V and 1 from J, leaving 8 bases between them. Germline V lookup: CDR1 MDHEN, CDR2 SYDVKM. CDR3 in DNA: TGTGCCAGCAGTTTATCGCCAGGGTCCTACAATGAGCAGTTCTTC. This codes for CASSLSPGSYNEQFF.